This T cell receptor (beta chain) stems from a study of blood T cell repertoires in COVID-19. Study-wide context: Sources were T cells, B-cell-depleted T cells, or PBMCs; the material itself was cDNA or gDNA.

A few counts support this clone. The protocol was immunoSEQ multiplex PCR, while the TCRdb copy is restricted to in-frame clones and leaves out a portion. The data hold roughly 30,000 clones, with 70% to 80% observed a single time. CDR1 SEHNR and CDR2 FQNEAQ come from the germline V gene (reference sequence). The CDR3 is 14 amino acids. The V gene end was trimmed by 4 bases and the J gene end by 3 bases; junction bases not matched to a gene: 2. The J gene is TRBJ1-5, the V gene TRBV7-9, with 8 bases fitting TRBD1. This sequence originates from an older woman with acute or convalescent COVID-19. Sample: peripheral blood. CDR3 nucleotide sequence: TGTGCCAGCAGCTCGACAGGGGTCAATCAGCCCCAGCATTTT. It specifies CASSSTGVNQPQHF.